The T cell receptor beta chain under discussion was sequenced for a study of blood T cell repertoires in COVID-19. Looking at the study overall: Specimens from acute and convalescent COVID-19 originated in the United States, Italy and Spain.

The junction had 8 bases not matched to a gene; V was cut back by 4 bases and J by 7 bases. Germline lookup yields CDR1 SGHRS and CDR2 YFSETQ. The CDR3 is 14 residues long. Adults between about 18 and 95 years of age took part from fewer than 30 US areas. Participants were placed into cohorts based on the clinical history they reported. Original handling: Researchers report that nucleated cell counts were estimated from reference gene primer amplification. Sequencing was performed with immunoSEQ multiplex PCR; in TCRdb, only in-frame clones are kept and a portion is missing. V and J calls plus clone size are reproduced from that table; the DNA served to infer D and trimming. The sample shows approximately 210,000 clones, 85% to 90% of them seen only once.

This clonotype was obtained from a woman aged 45 to 65 with acute COVID-19. Sample: PBMCs or T cells enriched from blood (not recorded which). The chain has TRBV5-1 and TRBJ1-3; 7 nucleotides align to TRBD1. The CDR3 nucleotides read TGCGCCAGCAGCGTGGGGACAGCAGGGAACACCATATATTTT. It translates to CASSVGTAGNTIYF.